Below are 23 T cell receptor beta chains sequenced from a single sample in a study of human T cells and chemical hapten exposure. A single record per CDR3 protein comes from TCRdb applying MiXCR to the RACE reads. The repertoire includes more than 300,000 distinct CDR3 sequences, roughly 4.6% of them detected once, and just over 2.5% sits in the top ten. Time point indicated: pre-sensitization, week 0. Treatment given: therapeutic diphenylcyclopropenone sensitization with weekly scalp DPC. The sequences come from whole blood, collected in connection with sensitization to the hapten diphenylcyclopropenone (DPC). Every receptor here comes from a woman aged 50 to 60 with alopecia areata. Some clones in this sample may be carry-over from other donors' samples.

This clonotype was counted a few times. The genes are TRBV21-1 and TRBJ1-5; whether TRBD1, the table's D call, matches the DNA was not checked. TRBV21-1 is classified as a pseudogene. The CDR3 contains 12 residues. CDR3 region: CATRQGNQPQHF. In DNA, the CDR3 is TGTGCCACAAGACAGGGGAACCAGCCCCAGCATTTT.

Ten or more counts support this clonotype. The rearrangement joins TRBV12-3 or TRBV12-4 to TRBJ2-1; maybe TRBD1 (5 bases). Trimming took off 3 bases at V and 10 bases at J, with 13 bases between the two ends. The CDR3 runs 13 residues. The CDR3 nucleotides read TGTGCCAGCAGTTTTAGTGGGGCAGACGAGCAGTTCTTC. Its protein product is CASSFSGADEQFF.

About this clonotype: A much more abundant neighbour one base away suggests this may be a read error. V and J are TRBV27 and TRBJ1-3, with D perhaps TRBD1 (6 bases). The V gene's germline CDR1 is MNHEY and CDR2 SMNVEV (reference sequence). The CDR3 sequence is 15 residues long. Trimming stripped 8 bases from V and 4 bases from J, with 18 bases between. The CDR3 DNA is TGTGCCAGCGGTCCCACGGCAGGGGTCGGAAACACCATATATTTT. This codes for CASGPTAGVGNTIYF.

The rearrangement links TRBV29-1 to TRBJ2-5; 14 bases line up with TRBD2. With V trimmed by 5 bases and J by 5 bases, 7 bases remained unmatched. This CDR3 region has 15 residues. Germline V gene data show CDR1 as SQVTM and CDR2 as ANQGSEA. The chain's CDR3 is CSVSGTSGSRETQYF. The CDR3 bases are TGCAGCGTTTCCGGGACTAGCGGGAGTCGGGAGACCCAGTACTTC.

This clonotype has at least ten counts. The V and J genes are TRBV20-1 and TRBJ1-1, with D unclear. Trimming removed 2 bases at V and 2 bases at J, with 12 bases between. The CDR3 runs to 14 residues. The germline V gene has CDR1 DFQATT and CDR2 SNEGSKA (reference sequence). The CDR3 protein is CSARQLLSNTEAFF. CDR3 nucleotide sequence: TGCAGTGCTAGACAGTTACTATCCAACACTGAAGCTTTCTTT.

This clonotype was recorded at least ten times. The chain has TRBV29-1 and TRBJ1-1; a possible D gene is TRBD1 (6 bases). CDR1 SQVTM and CDR2 ANQGSEA come from the germline V gene. The CDR3 runs to 14 residues. V lost 4 bases, J lost 4 bases, and 16 bases lay in between. CDR3 sequence: CSVALPTGFTEAFF. CDR3 bases: TGCAGCGTTGCCCTACCAACAGGGTTCACTGAAGCTTTCTTT.

The DNA of the CDR3 is TGTGCCAGCTCACCACCAAGAGGGGCGGAAGGAGGAGAGACCCAGTACTTC. The encoded protein is CASSPPRGAEGGETQYF. The J gene is TRBJ2-5, the V gene TRBV18, with D tentatively TRBD1 or TRBD2 (5 bases each). The CDR3 runs to 17 residues. Germline V lookup: CDR1 KGHSH, CDR2 LQKENI. V lost 0 bases and J lost 4, with 18 bases in between.

Ten or more counts support this clonotype. The chain combines TRBV5-4 with TRBJ2-2; 9 bases are shared with TRBD1. Germline V gene lookup returns CDR1 SGHNT and CDR2 YYREEE (reference sequence). J lost 3 bases, V lost 4 bases, and 4 bases had no gene match. The CDR3 length is 15 residues. CDR3 in DNA: TGTGCCAGCAGCCTGGGACAGGGTCACACCGGGGAGCTGTTTTTT. It encodes CASSLGQGHTGELFF.

Many counts were recorded for this clonotype. The chain has TRBV30 and TRBJ1-2; TRBD1 aligns across 9 bases. The CDR3 runs 14 residues. Germline-derived CDR1 and CDR2 are GTSNPN and SVGIG (reference sequence). As DNA, the CDR3 is TGTACTACCCAGGGGACAGGGCCTAACTATGGCTACACCTTC. It encodes CTTQGTGPNYGYTF.

This clonotype has a handful of counts. The chain uses TRBV29-1 and TRBJ1-3; D ambiguous. Deletions cut 4 bases from V and 4 bases from J, with 11 bases between. This CDR3 region has 13 residues. Germline loops: CDR1 SQVTM, CDR2 ANQGSEA. CDR3 sequence (DNA): TGCAGCGTTGCCGTCACGGCGGGAAACACCATATATTTT. Translated: CSVAVTAGNTIYF.

V is TRBV15 and J is TRBJ2-7, with D unclear. The CDR3 length is 13 residues. CDR1 LNHNV and CDR2 YYDKDF come from the germline V gene (reference sequence). Trimming removed 1 base from V and 5 bases from J, with 9 bases in between. DNA for the CDR3: TGTGCCACCAGCAGAGGCTTATCGGACGAGCAGTACTTC. The encoded protein is CATSRGLSDEQYF.

Note on this clonotype: Germline is not matched at one junction end, which may reflect a read error. The J gene is TRBJ2-1, the V gene TRBV29-1; TRBD1 agrees at 7 bases. Germline assignment: CDR1 SQVTM and CDR2 ANQGSEA. The CDR3 loop spans 16 amino acids. The DNA for the CDR3 is TGCAGCGTCGAAGGTCGACAGGGTTACTCTTACAATGAGCAGTTCTTC. Its protein is CSVEGRQGYSYNEQFF.

This clonotype came up a few times. V is TRBV28 and J is TRBJ1-4, with D perhaps TRBD1 (6 bases). V shed 3 bases and J shed 8 bases, with 19 bases lying between them. The CDR3 spans 16 residues. CDR1 and CDR2 (germline): MDHEN, SYDVKM. The CDR3 DNA reads as TGTGCCAGCAGTTTCCCGGAGGGGGGCGTAGGGGAAAAACTGTTTTTT. Its translation is CASSFPEGGVGEKLFF.

This clonotype has at least ten counts. This chain links TRBV12-1 with TRBJ2-7; no check of the table's D call, TRBD1, against the DNA was made. TRBV12-1 is a pseudogene. CDR3 length: 13 amino acids. The CDR3 sequence is CASSLPGGYEQYF. DNA for the CDR3: TGTGCCAGCAGTCTCCCGGGCGGCTACGAGCAGTACTTC.

This clonotype was seen a handful of times. Here the CDR3 reads CAITRPTTDTQYF. The DNA for the CDR3 is TGTGCCATCACGCGGCCAACCACAGATACGCAGTATTTT. V and J are TRBV10-3 and TRBJ2-3; no clear D gene. Germline-derived CDR1 and CDR2 are ENHRY and SYGVKD. Trimming removed 7 bases at V and 2 bases at J, with 10 bases between. The CDR3 runs to 13 residues.

CDR3: CASSLKGPGTSGPTDTQYF. As DNA, the CDR3 is TGTGCCAGCAGCTTAAAGGGACCTGGGACTAGCGGTCCCACAGATACGCAGTATTTT. V is TRBV7-9 and J is TRBJ2-3; 11 bases align to TRBD2. The ends lost 2 bases at V and 2 bases at J; junction bases unmatched: 12. CDR1 and CDR2 from the germline V gene are SEHNR and FQNEAQ (reference sequence). The CDR3 runs 19 residues. The full variable domain, its missing parts supplied by reference TRBV7-9 and TRBJ2-3, is DTGVSQNPRHKITKRGQNVTFRCDPISEHNRLYWYRQTLGQGPEFLTYFQNEAQLEKSRLLSDRFSAERPKGSFSTLEIQRTEQGDSAMYLCASSLKGPGTSGPTDTQYFGPGTRLTVL.

This clonotype was recorded at least ten times. This chain uses TRBV5-6 with TRBJ1-2; D is undetermined. Germline V lookup: CDR1 SGHDT, CDR2 YYEEEE. The CDR3 has 15 amino acids. The V and J ends lost 0 bases and 3 bases respectively, with 12 bases between them. The CDR3 coding sequence is TGTGCCAGCAGCTTGGAACAGTGGGGAGACTATGGCTACACCTTC. Its translation is CASSLEQWGDYGYTF. The full variable domain, completed using reference TRBV5-6 and TRBJ1-2, is DAGVTQSPTHLIKTRGQQVTLRCSPKSGHDTVSWYQQALGQGPQFIFQYYEEEERQRGNFPDRFSGHQFPNYSSELNVNALLLGDSALYLCASSLEQWGDYGYTFGSGTRLTVV.

This clonotype was seen many times. The genes are TRBV29-1 and TRBJ1-2, with D tentatively TRBD1 (5 bases). Germline V lookup: CDR1 SQVTM, CDR2 ANQGSEA. V lost 0 bases and J lost 1, with 9 bases in between. CDR3 length equals 14 residues. CDR3 amino acids: CSVEEGGNNYGYTF. In DNA form, the CDR3 reads TGCAGCGTTGAAGAGGGGGGGAATAACTATGGCTACACCTTC.

The chain uses TRBV12-3 or TRBV12-4 and TRBJ1-2, with TRBD1 as a possible D gene (6 bases). This CDR3 comprises 14 residues. Trimming took off 1 base at V and 8 bases at J, with 14 bases between the two ends. CDR3 DNA: TGTGCCAGCAGTTTAGTGGCAGGGGCGGGCGGCTACACCTTC. Translated: CASSLVAGAGGYTF.

The table lists this clonotype with many counts. J is TRBJ2-5 and V is TRBV29-1; 7 nucleotides line up with TRBD1. The CDR3 has 13 amino acids. Germline V CDR1 and CDR2: SQVTM, ANQGSEA. V dropped 1 base and J dropped 7; count of bases not matched to a gene: 6. The CDR3 loop is CSVEGDRRWTQYF. CDR3 coding DNA: TGCAGCGTTGAAGGGGACAGAAGATGGACCCAGTACTTC.

The sample holds many counts of this clonotype. V is TRBV4-3 and J is TRBJ2-6; unclear D gene. V was trimmed by 4 bases and J by 2 bases, leaving 9 bases between them. This CDR3 region has 15 residues. Germline V gives CDR1 LGHNA, CDR2 YSLEER. CDR3 nucleotides: TGCGCCAGCAGCCGATCCCAGCCTGGGGCCAACGTCCTGACTTTC. Protein product: CASSRSQPGANVLTF.

This clonotype was detected many times. This chain links TRBV9 with TRBJ2-1, with D tentatively TRBD2 (6 bases). The V and J ends lost 3 bases and 2 bases respectively, with 6 bases between them. This CDR3 region has 13 residues. From germline, CDR1 is SGDLS and CDR2 YYNGEE. In nucleotides, the CDR3 is TGTGCCAGCAGCGGGGGGGCCTACAATGAGCAGTTCTTC. It specifies CASSGGAYNEQFF.

This clonotype showed up many times. The V gene is TRBV20-1, the J gene TRBJ2-5, with TRBD1 identical over 8 bases. Germline V gene sequence: CDR1 DFQATT, CDR2 SNEGSKA (reference sequence). The J segment lost 4 bases and the V segment lost 7 bases, leaving 5 bases of the junction unmatched. The CDR3 covers 12 residues. Here the CDR3 reads CSVIGQGETQYF. The CDR3 bases are TGCAGTGTTATAGGACAGGGAGAGACCCAGTACTTC.